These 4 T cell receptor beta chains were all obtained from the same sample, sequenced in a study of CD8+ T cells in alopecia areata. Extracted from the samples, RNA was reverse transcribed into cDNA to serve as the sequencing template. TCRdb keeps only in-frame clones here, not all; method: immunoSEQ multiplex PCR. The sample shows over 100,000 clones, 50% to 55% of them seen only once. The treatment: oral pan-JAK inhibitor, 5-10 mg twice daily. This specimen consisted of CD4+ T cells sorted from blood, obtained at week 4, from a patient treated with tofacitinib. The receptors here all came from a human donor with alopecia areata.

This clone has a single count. The CDR3 bases are TGTGCCAGCAGTTTAACTTCCCACGGCAATCAGCCCCAGCATTTT. Protein product: CASSLTSHGNQPQHF. V and J are TRBV27 and TRBJ1-5, with no clear D. V was clipped by 2 bases and J by 2 bases, with 10 bases between them. Germline-derived CDR1 and CDR2 are MNHEY and SMNVEV (reference sequence). The CDR3 length is 15 residues.

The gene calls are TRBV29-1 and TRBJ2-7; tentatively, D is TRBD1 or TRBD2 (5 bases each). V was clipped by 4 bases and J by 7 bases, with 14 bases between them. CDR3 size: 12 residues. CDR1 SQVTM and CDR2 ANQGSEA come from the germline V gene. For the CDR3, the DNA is TGCAGCGTTGGGTTTCAGGGCGGGGAGCAGTACTTC. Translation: CSVGFQGGEQYF.

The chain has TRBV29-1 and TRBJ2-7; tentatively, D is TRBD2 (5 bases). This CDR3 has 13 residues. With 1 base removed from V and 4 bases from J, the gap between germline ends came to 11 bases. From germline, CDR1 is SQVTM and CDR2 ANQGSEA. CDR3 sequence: CSVEGGSQYEQYF. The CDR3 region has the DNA TGCAGCGTTGAAGGTGGGAGTCAGTACGAGCAGTACTTC.

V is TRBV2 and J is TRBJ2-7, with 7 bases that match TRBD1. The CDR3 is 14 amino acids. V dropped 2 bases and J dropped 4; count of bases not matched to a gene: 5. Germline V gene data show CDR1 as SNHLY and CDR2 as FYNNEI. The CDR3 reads CASSEQGVLYEQYF. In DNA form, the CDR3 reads TGTGCCAGCAGTGAACAGGGGGTTTTATACGAGCAGTACTTC.